This T cell receptor beta chain came from a study of cytotoxic CD8 clonotypes in ibrutinib-treated CLL. About the research overall: Partial responses numbered around 25 and complete responses 2; after a median about 72 months, roughly 14 stayed remitted and roughly twelve progressed.

This clone was seen at least ten times. Its target is not known. Library input was around 2 micrograms of DNA from cryopreserved PBMCs. This table comes from immunoSEQ multiplex PCR, and its TCRdb copy is limited to in-frame clones, with some not included. The data hold over 75,000 clones, with 78% observed a single time. Trimming took off 1 base at V and 8 bases at J, with 11 bases between the two ends. CDR3 length: 12 residues. The germline V gene has CDR1 GTSNPN and CDR2 SVGIG (reference sequence). The study, taken as a whole, reports: Age-matched healthy donor levels were exceeded by baseline clonality, which tracked circulating CD8+ T-cell counts.

The receptor's source is a human donor with chronic lymphocytic leukemia. The rearrangement links TRBV30 to TRBJ1-2; no definite D call. Sequenced material: PBMCs, taken after 12 months of ibrutinib treatment. CDR3 loop: CAWSGSIGGYTF. CDR3 in DNA: TGTGCCTGGAGTGGTAGTATCGGGGGCTACACCTTC.